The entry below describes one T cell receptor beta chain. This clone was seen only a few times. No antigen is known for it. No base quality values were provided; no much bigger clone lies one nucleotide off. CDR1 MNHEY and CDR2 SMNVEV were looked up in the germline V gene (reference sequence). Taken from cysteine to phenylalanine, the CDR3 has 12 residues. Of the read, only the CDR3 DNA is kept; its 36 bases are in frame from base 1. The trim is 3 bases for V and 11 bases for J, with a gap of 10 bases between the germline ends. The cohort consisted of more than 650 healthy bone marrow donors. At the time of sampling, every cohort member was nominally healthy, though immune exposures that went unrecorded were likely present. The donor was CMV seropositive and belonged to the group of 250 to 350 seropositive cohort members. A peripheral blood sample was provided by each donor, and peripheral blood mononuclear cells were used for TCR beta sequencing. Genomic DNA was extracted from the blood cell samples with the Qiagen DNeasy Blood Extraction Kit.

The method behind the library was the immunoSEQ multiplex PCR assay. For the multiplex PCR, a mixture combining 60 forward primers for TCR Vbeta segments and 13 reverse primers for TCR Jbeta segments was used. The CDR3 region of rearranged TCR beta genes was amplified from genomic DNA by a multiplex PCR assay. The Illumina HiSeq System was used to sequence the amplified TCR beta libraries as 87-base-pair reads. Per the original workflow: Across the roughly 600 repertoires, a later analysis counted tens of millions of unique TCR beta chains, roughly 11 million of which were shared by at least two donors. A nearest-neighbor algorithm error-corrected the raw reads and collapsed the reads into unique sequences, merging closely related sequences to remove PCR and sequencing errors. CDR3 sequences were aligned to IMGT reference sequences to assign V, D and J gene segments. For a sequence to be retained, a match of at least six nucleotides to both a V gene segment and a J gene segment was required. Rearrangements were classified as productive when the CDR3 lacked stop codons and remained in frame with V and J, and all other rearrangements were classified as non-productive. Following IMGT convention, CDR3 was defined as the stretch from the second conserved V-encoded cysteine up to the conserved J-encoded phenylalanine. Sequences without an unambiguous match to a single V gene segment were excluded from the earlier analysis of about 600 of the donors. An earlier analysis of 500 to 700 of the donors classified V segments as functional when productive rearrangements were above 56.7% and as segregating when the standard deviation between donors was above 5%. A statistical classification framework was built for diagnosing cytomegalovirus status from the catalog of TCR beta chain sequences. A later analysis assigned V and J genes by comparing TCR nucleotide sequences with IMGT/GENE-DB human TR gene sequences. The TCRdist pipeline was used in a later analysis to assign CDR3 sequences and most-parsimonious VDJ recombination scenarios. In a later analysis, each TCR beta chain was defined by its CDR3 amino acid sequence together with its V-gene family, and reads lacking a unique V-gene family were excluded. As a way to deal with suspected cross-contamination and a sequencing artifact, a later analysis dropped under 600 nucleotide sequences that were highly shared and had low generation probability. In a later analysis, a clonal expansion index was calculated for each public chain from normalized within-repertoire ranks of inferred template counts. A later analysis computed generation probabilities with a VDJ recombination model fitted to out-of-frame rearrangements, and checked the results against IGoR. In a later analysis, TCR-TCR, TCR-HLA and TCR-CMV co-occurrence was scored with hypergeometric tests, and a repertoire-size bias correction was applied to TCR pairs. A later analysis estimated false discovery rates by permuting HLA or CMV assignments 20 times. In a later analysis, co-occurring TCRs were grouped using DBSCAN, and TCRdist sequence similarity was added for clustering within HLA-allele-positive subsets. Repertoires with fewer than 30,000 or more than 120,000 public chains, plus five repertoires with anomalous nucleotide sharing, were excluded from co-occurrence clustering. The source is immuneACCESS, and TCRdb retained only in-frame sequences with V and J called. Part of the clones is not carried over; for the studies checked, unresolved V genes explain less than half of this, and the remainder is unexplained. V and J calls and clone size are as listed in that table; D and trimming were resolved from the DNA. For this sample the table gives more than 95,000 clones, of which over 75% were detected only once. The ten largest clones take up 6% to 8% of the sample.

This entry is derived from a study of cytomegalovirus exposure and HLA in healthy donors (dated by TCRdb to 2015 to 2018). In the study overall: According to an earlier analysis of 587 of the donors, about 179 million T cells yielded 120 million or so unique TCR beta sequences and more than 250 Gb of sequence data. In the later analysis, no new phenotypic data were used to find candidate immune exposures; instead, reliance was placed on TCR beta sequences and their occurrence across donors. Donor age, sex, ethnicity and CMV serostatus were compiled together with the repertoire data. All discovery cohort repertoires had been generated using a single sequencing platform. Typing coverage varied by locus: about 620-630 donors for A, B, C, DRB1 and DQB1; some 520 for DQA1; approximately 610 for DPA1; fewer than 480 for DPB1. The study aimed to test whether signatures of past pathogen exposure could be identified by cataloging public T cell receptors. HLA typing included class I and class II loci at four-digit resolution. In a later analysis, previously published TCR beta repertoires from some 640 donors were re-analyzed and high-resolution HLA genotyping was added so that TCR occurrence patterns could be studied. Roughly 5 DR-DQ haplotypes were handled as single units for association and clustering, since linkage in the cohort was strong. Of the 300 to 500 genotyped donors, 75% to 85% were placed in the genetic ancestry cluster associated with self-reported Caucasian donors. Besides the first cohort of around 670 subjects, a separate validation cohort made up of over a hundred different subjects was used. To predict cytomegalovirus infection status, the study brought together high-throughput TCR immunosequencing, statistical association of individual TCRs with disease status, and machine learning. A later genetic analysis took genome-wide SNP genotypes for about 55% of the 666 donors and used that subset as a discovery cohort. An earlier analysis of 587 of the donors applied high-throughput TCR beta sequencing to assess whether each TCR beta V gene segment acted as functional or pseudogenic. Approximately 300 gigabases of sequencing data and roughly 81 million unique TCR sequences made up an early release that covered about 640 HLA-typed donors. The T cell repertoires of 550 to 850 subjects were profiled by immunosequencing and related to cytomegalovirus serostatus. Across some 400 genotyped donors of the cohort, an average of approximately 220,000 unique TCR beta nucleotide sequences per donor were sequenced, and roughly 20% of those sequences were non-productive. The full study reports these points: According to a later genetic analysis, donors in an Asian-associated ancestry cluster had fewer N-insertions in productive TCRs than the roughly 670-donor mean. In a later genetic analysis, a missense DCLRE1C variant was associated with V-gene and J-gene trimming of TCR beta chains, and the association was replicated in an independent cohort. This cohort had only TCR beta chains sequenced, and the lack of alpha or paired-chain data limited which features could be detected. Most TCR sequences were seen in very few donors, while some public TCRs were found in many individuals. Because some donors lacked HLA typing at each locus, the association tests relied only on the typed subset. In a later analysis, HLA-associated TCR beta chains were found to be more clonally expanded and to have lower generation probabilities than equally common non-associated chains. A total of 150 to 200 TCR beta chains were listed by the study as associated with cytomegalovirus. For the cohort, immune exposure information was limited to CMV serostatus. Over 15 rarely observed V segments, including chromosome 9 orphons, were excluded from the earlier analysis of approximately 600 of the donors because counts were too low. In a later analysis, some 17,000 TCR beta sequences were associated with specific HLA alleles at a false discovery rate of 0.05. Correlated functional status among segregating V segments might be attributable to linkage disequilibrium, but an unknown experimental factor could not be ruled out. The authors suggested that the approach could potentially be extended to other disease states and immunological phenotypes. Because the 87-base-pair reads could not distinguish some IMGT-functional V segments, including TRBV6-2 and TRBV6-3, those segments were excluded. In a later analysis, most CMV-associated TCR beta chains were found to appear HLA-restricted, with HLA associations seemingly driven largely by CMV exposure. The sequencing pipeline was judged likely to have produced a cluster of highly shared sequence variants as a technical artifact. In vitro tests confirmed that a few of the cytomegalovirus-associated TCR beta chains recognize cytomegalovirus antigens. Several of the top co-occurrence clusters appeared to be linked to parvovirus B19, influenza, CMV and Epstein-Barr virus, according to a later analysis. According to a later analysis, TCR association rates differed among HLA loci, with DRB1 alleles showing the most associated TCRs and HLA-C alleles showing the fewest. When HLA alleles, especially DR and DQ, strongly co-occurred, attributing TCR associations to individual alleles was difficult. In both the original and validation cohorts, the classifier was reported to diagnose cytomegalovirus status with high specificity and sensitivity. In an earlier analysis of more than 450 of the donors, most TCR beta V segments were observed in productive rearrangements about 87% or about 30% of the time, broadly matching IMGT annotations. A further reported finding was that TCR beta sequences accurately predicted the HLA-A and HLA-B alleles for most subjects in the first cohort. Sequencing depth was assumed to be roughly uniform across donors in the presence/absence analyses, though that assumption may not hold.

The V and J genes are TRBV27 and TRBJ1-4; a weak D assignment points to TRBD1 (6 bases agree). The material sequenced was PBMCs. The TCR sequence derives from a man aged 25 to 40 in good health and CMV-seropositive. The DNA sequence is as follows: TGTGCCAGCAGTTTCACCCAGGGGAAACTGTTTTTT. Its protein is CASSFTQGKLFF.